This T cell receptor (beta chain) derives from a study of blood T cell repertoires in COVID-19. On the study more broadly: Whether acute or convalescent, the COVID-19 samples came from the United States, Italy and Spain. Sources were T cells, B-cell-depleted T cells, or PBMCs; the material itself was cDNA or gDNA.

The germline CDR1 and CDR2 sequences are SNHLY and FYNNEI. V was shortened by 6 bases and J by 4 bases, with 18 bases between the two germline ends. The CDR3 sequence is 16 residues long. Living in 20 to 30 US areas, the participants were between 18 and 89 years of age. For recovered donors of Cohort 3, there were two negative PCRs, clearance, or symptom resolution. TCRdb's copy holds only in-frame clones and misses some; the assay was immunoSEQ multiplex PCR. This sample has 300,000 to 350,000 clones, with approximately 84% found just once. The TCR sequence derives from a woman under 40 who had recovered from COVID-19. V gene TRBV2 combines with J gene TRBJ1-4, with D perhaps TRBD1 (6 bases). The sample was PBMCs or T cells enriched from blood (not recorded which). The CDR3 DNA sequence: TGTGCCAGCAGGGACCCCCGGACAGATTATAATGAAAAACTGTTTTTT. This translates into CASRDPRTDYNEKLFF.